A selection of T cell receptor beta chains follows, all from one sample in a study of metastatic and nonmetastatic thyroid tumors. TCRdb re-analyzed the PCR reads through MiXCR. The table has 15,000 to 20,000 clones, about a fifth seen once; the top ten hold over 15%. The sample was tumor tissue. All receptors come from a female donor with papillary thyroid cancer or a benign thyroid nodule (not recorded which). Some clones in this sample may be carry-over from other donors' samples. Each CDR3 is given with its conserved first and last residue. D genes are given only for firm matches. Size tells how often a clone was seen (once, few, many) or the class of an expanded clone, and some rows leave it out.

V gene	clone size	CDR3 length	J gene	D gene	CDR3 DNA	CDR3 protein
TRBV20-1	many	13	TRBJ1-1	NA	TGCAGTGCTGATCCGGCGGGGGGCACTGAAGCTTTCTTT	CSADPAGGTEAFF
TRBV20-1	many	15	TRBJ2-5	NA	TGCAGTGCTAGACCTGGCAGCGTCCTCCAAGAGACCCAGTACTTC	CSARPGSVLQETQYF
TRBV14	many	14	TRBJ2-2	NA	TGTGCCAGCAGACAGGGAATTCACGTCGGGGAGCTGTTTTTT	CASRQGIHVGELFF
TRBV11-2	many	17	TRBJ2-2	TRBD2	TGTGCCAGCAGCAACAGCGGGAGGGCCGTTTTCAGCGGGGAGCTGTTTTTT	CASSNSGRAVFSGELFF
TRBV29-1	many	13	TRBJ2-1	NA	TGCAGCGTTGAGGGGACCACATACAATGAGCAGTTCTTC	CSVEGTTYNEQFF
TRBV9	once	19	TRBJ2-1	TRBD2	TGTGCCAGCAGCGTAGAAGGGACTAGCGGGAGTCTCTCCTACAATGAGCAGTTCTTC	CASSVEGTSGSLSYNEQFF
TRBV7-3	many	17	TRBJ2-2	NA	TGTGCCAGCAGCTTAACGGGTTATCGAGATATACCCGGGGAGCTGTTTTTT	CASSLTGYRDIPGELFF
TRBV20-1	many	16	TRBJ2-1	TRBD1	TGCAGTGCCAGGGGGATGAGCGCTAGAAACTACAATGAGCAGTTCTTC	CSARGMSARNYNEQFF
TRBV30	NA	12	TRBJ1-1	NA	TGTGCCTGGATCTCAGGGCGGGGGCGAGCTTTCTTT	CAWISGRGRAFF
TRBV27	many	15	TRBJ2-5	NA	TGTGCCAGCAGCCGGACAGTGAAAGAGCGGGAGACCCAGTACTTC	CASSRTVKERETQYF
TRBV2	medium-sized	14	TRBJ2-2	TRBD1	TGTGCCAGCACCCTGACAGGGTTTACCGGGGAGCTGTTTTTT	CASTLTGFTGELFF